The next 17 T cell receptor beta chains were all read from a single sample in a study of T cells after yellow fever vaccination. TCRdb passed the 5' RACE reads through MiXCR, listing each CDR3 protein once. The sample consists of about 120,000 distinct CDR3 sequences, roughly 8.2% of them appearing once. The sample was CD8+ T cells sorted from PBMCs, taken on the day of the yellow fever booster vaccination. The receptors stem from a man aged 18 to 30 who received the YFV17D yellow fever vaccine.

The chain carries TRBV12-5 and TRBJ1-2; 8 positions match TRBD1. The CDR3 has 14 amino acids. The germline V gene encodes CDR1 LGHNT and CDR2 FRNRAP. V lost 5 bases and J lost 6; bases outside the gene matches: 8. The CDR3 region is CASGPETGEDGYTF. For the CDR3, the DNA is TGTGCTAGTGGTCCGGAGACAGGGGAGGATGGCTACACCTTC.

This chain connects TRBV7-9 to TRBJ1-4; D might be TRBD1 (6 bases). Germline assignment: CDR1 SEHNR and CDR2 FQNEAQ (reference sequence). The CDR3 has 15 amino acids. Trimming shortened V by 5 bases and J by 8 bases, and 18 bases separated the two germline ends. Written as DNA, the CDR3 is TGTGCCAGCAGCCGTATCACAGGGAAGAGGGAAAAACTGTTTTTT. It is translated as CASSRITGKREKLFF.

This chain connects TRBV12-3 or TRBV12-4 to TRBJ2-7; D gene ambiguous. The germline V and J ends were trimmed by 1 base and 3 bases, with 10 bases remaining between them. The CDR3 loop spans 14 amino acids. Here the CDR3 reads CASSLETEHYEQYF. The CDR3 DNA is TGTGCCAGCAGTTTAGAAACGGAGCACTACGAGCAGTACTTC.

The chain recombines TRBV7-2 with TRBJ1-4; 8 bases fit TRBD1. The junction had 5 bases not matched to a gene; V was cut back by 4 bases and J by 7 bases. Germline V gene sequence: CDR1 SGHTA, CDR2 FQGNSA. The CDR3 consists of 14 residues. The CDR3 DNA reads TGTGCCAGCAGCTCAGGGGGCGCGACTGAAAAACTGTTTTTT. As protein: CASSSGGATEKLFF.

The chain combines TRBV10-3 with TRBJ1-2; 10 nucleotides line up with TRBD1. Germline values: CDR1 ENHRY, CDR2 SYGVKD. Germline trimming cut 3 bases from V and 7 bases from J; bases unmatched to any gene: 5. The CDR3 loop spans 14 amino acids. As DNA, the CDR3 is TGTGCCATCAGTGAACCGGGACAGGGGTTTGGCTACACCTTC. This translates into CAISEPGQGFGYTF.

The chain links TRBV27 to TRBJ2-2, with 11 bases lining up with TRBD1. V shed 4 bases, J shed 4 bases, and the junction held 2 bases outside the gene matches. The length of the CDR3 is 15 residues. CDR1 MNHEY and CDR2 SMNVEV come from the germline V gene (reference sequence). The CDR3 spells CASSWGTGGTGELFF. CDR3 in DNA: TGTGCCAGCAGTTGGGGGACAGGGGGCACCGGGGAGCTGTTTTTT.

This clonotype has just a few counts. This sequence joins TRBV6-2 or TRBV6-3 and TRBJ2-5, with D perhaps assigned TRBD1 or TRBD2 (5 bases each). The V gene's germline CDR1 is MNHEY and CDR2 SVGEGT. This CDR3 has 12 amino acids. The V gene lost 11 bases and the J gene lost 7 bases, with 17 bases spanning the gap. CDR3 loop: CAATGADGTQYF. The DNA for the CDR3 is TGTGCCGCCACCGGGGCCGACGGGACCCAGTACTTC.

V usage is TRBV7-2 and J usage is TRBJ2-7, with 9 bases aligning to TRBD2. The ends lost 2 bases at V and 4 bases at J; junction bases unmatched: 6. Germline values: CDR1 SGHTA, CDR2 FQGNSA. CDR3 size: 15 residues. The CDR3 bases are TGTGCCAGCAGCTTAAGCGGGGGGAATCTATACGAGCAGTACTTC. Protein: CASSLSGGNLYEQYF.

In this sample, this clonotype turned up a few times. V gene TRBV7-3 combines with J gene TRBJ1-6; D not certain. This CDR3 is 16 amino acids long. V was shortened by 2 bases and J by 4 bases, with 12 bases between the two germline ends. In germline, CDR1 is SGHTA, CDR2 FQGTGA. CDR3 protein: CASSLEPPSYNSPLHF. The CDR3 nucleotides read TGTGCCAGCAGCTTAGAGCCCCCTTCATATAATTCACCCCTCCACTTT.

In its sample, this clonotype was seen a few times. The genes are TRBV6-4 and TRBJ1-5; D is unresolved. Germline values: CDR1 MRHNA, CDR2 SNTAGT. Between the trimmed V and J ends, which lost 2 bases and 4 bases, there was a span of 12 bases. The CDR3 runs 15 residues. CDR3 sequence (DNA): TGTGCCAGCAGTGACCGGGGAAACGCTAATCAGCCCCAGCATTTT. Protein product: CASSDRGNANQPQHF.

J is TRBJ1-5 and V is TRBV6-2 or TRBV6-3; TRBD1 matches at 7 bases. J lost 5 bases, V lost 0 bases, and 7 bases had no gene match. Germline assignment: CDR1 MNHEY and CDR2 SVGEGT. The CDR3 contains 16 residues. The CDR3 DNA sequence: TGTGCCAGCAGTTACTCGCTACAGGGGAGGCATCAGCCCCAGCATTTT. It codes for CASSYSLQGRHQPQHF.

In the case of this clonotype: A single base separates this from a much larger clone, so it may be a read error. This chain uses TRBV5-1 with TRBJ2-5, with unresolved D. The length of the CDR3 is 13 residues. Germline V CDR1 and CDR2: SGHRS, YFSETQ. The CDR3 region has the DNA TGCGCCAGCAGCCGGACGGTTGAAGAGACCCAGCACTTC. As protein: CASSRTVEETQHF.

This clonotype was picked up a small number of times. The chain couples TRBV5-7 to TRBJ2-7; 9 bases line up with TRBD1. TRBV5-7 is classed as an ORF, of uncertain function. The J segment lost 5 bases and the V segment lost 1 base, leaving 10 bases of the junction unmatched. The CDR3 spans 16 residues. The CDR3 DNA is TGTGCCAGCAGCTTGAAGGGACAGGGCATTGAAGACGAGCAGTACGTC. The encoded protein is CASSLKGQGIEDEQYV.

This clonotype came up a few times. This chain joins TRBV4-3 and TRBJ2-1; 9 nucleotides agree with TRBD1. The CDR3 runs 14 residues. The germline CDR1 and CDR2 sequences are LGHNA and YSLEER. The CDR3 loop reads CAASRTGAYNEQFF. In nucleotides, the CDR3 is TGCGCAGCTAGCCGGACAGGGGCCTACAATGAGCAGTTCTTC.

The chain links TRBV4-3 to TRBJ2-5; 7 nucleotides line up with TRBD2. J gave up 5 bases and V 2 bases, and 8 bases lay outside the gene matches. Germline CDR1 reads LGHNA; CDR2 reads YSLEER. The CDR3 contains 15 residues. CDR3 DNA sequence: TGCGCCAGCAGCCAAACCCGGGGGGACCTGGAGACCCAGTACTTC. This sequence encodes CASSQTRGDLETQYF.

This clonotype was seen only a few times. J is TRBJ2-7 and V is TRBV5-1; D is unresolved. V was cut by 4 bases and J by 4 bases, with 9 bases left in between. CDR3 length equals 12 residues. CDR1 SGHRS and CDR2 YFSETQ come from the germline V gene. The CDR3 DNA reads TGCGCCAGCAGCCTCCAGAGGTACGAGCAGTACGTC. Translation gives CASSLQRYEQYV.

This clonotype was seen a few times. The CDR3 here is CASSLLGAASSYNEQFF. CDR3 sequence (DNA): TGTGCCAGCAGCTTACTGGGGGCCGCTAGCTCCTACAATGAGCAGTTCTTC. The gene calls are TRBV7-9 and TRBJ2-1; D is possibly TRBD1 (6 bases). The V gene's germline CDR1 is SEHNR and CDR2 FQNEAQ (reference sequence). CDR3 length: 17 residues. V gave up 2 bases and J gave up 0 bases, with 14 bases separating them.